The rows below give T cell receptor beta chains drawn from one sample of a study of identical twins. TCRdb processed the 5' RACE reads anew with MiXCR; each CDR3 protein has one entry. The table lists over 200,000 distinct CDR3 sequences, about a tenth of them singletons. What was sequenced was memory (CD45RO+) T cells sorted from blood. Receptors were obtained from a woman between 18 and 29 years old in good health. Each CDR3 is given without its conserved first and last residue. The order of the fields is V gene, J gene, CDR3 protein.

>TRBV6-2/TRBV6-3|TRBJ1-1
ASLTNTEAF
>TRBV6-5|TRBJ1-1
ASSKSTGAYTEAF
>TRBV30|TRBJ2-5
AWSRGGRRQETQY
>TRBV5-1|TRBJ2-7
ASSLEAGVYEQY
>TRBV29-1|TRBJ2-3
SAEGLAADTQY
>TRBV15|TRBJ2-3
ATSKRWEGADTQY
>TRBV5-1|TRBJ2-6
ASSLGTSGGTGANVLT
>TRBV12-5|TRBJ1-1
ASGFQTEAF
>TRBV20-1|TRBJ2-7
SALNVAYEQY
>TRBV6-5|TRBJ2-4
ASSSTRGGNIQY
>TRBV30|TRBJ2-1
AWSVGVINEQF
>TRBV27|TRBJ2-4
ASRSFLPGGRAKNIQY
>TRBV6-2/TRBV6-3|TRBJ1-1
ASSYSLLAEAF
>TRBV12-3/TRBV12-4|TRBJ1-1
ASSHDTGFHTEAF
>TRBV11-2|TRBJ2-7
ASSSHTTSGSPEQY
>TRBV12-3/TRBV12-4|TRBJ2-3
ASSLDTQY
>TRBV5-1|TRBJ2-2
ASSSFSSGRRTGELF
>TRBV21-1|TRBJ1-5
ANWGFQPQH
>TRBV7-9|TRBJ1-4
ASSLPTGQKPNEKLF
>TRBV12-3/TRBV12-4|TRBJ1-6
ASSLRRDSPLH
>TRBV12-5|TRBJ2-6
ASGPNLSGANVLT
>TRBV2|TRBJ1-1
ASREGESGTEAF
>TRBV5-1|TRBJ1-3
ASSLETGNTIY
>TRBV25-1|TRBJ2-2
ASSGLGGAGELF
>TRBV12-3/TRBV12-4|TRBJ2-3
ASSIGTSANTDTQY
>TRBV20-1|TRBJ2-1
SATEVAGWSYNEQF
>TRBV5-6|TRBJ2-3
ASSRGEGTDTQY
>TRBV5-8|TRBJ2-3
ASSLQGRDGDTQY
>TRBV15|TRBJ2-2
ATSKAGDFTGELF
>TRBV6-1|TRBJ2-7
ASSEGDPSYEQY
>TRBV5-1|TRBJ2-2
ASSLDVAYTGELF
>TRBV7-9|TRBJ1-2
ASRAQNQGYT
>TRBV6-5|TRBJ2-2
ASSWTSGSTGELF
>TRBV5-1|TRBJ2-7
ASRPGTSGGPAKYEQY
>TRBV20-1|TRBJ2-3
SANRRVRTDTQY